The next 22 T cell receptor beta chains were all read from a single sample in a study of cytomegalovirus exposure and HLA in healthy donors. Assay used: immunoSEQ multiplex PCR; TCRdb lists only in-frame clones, some missing. The profile shows about 140,000 clones, approximately 84% of them singletons. Sequencing input: PBMCs. Every receptor here comes from a woman aged 25 to 39 in good health and CMV-seronegative.

The chain links TRBV4-3 to TRBJ1-5; possibly TRBD1 for D (6 bases). The CDR3 covers 13 residues. V gave up 3 bases and J gave up 16 bases, with 19 bases separating them. CDR1 and CDR2 (germline): LGHNA, YSLEER. The CDR3: CASSQLQGALQHF. CDR3 bases: TGCGCCAGCAGCCAGCTACAGGGCGCCCTCCAACATTTT.

V and J are TRBV5-6 and TRBJ1-5, with a tentative D call TRBD1 (6 bases). Per the germline V gene, CDR1 is SGHDT and CDR2 is YYEEEE. This CDR3 has 16 amino acids. V lost 4 bases to trimming and J lost 4 bases, with 18 bases between them. CDR3 loop: CASSDRMTGKNQPQHF. The CDR3 region has the DNA TGTGCCAGCAGCGATCGCATGACAGGAAAGAATCAGCCCCAGCATTTT. The full variable domain, its missing parts supplied by reference TRBV5-6 and TRBJ1-5, is DAGVTQSPTHLIKTRGQQVTLRCSPKSGHDTVSWYQQALGQGPQFIFQYYEEEERQRGNFPDRFSGHQFPNYSSELNVNALLLGDSALYLCASSDRMTGKNQPQHFGDGTRLSIL.

V and J are TRBV5-8 and TRBJ2-1; 7 bases are shared with TRBD2. J was trimmed by 5 bases and V by 3 bases; bases with no gene match: 5. This CDR3 has 14 amino acids. CDR1 and CDR2 (germline): SGHTS, YDEGEE. The CDR3 nucleotides are TGTGCCAGCAGCTCTCGGGGGGTCGACAATGAGCAGTTCTTC. Its translation is CASSSRGVDNEQFF.

The V call is TRBV19, the J call TRBJ2-1; D perhaps matches TRBD2 (7 bases). Germline V gene sequence: CDR1 LNHDA, CDR2 SQIVND (reference sequence). The V and J ends lost 3 bases and 7 bases respectively, with 16 bases between them. The CDR3 runs 15 residues. CDR3 bases: TGTGCCAGTAGTATCCTAAGGGGGGGGCTAAATGAGCAGTTCTTC. Translating it yields CASSILRGGLNEQFF. The whole variable domain, remainder taken from reference TRBV19 and TRBJ2-1, is DGGITQSPKYLFRKEGQNVTLSCEQNLNHDAMYWYRQDPGQGLRLIYYSQIVNDFQKGDIAEGYSVSREKKESFPLTVTSAQKNPTAFYLCASSILRGGLNEQFFGPGTRLTVL.

J is TRBJ2-3 and V is TRBV11-2, with a tentative D call TRBD2 (5 bases). Trimming removed 1 base at V and 4 bases at J, with 12 bases between. The CDR3 is 15 amino acids. CDR1 is SGHAT, CDR2 FQNNGV, per germline. The CDR3 region has the DNA TGTGCCAGCAGCTTAGCGGGGAGTGGCGCAGATACGCAGTATTTT. This gives the protein CASSLAGSGADTQYF.

This clone was counted once. The V gene is TRBV2, the J gene TRBJ2-1, with 12 nucleotides matching TRBD2. Looked up from germline, CDR1 is SNHLY and CDR2 is FYNNEI. This CDR3 region has 15 residues. The V segment lost 7 bases and the J segment 1 base; nucleotides outside the gene matches: 2. The chain's CDR3 is CASTGTSGSYNEQFF. The CDR3 nucleotides read TGTGCCAGCACCGGGACTAGCGGGTCCTACAATGAGCAGTTCTTC.

The chain recombines TRBV6-1 with TRBJ1-6; D not certain. The CDR3 runs 14 residues. V was clipped by 7 bases and J by 10 bases, with 17 bases between them. Germline CDR1 and CDR2: MNHNS and SASEGT. The CDR3 DNA sequence: TGTGCCAGCACCTTTGGGCTGGCTCGATCACCCCTCCACTTT. This codes for CASTFGLARSPLHF.

V and J are TRBV6-5 and TRBJ1-2, with D perhaps TRBD1 (6 bases). This CDR3 is 14 amino acids long. V lost 2 bases and J 8 bases, leaving 15 bases between the germline ends. Germline V gene lookup returns CDR1 MNHEY and CDR2 SVGAGI. This chain's CDR3 is CASSYGRGSIGYTF. CDR3 DNA sequence: TGTGCCAGCAGTTACGGGAGGGGGTCCATCGGCTACACCTTC.

CDR3 nucleotides: TGTGCCAGCAGCCGGGCCCCGGACAGGGTCGAGACCCAGTACTTC. Encoded protein: CASSRAPDRVETQYF. The rearrangement joins TRBV5-6 to TRBJ2-5, with TRBD1 matching 8 bases. This CDR3 contains 15 residues. Germline loops: CDR1 SGHDT, CDR2 YYEEEE. J lost 5 bases, V lost 4 bases, and 10 bases had no gene match.

The gene calls are TRBV5-1 and TRBJ2-3; 9 bases align to TRBD2. This CDR3 is 15 amino acids long. V lost 0 bases, J lost 4 bases, and 3 bases stayed unmatched. Germline lookup yields CDR1 SGHRS and CDR2 YFSETQ. CDR3: CASSLVAGGADTQYF. Written as DNA, the CDR3 is TGCGCCAGCAGCTTGGTGGCGGGGGGGGCAGATACGCAGTATTTT. The complete variable domain, with remaining parts taken from reference TRBV5-1 and TRBJ2-3, reads KAGVTQTPRYLIKTRGQQVTLSCSPISGHRSVSWYQQTPGQGLQFLFEYFSETQRNKGNFPGRFSGRQFSNSRSEMNVSTLELGDSALYLCASSLVAGGADTQYFGPGTRLTVL.

This clone showed up just a few times. In DNA form, the CDR3 reads TGTGCCAGCAGTTCGTTCGTCCGGGAGGCCCTCCACTTT. Amino acids: CASSSFVREALHF. The rearrangement uses TRBV28 and TRBJ1-6; D unclear. Germline CDR1 reads MDHEN; CDR2 reads SYDVKM. The V gene lost 4 bases and the J gene lost 14 bases, with 15 bases spanning the gap. This CDR3 has 13 residues.

The rearrangement links TRBV28 to TRBJ2-3; the D gene is possibly TRBD1 (6 bases). Germline loops: CDR1 MDHEN, CDR2 SYDVKM. Trimming pared 5 bases from V and 2 bases from J, leaving 11 bases between. This CDR3 is 14 amino acids long. The CDR3 DNA reads as TGTGCCAGCAGTCCCCGGGGACACACAGATACGCAGTATTTT. Protein: CASSPRGHTDTQYF.

The chain couples TRBV5-4 to TRBJ2-7, with TRBD2 matching over 9 bases. The V segment lost 4 bases and the J segment 5 bases; nucleotides outside the gene matches: 7. There are 14 residues in the CDR3. CDR1 is SGHNT and CDR2 is YYREEE in the germline V gene (reference sequence). The CDR3 loop reads CASSPVASGDEQYF. CDR3 bases: TGTGCCAGCAGCCCCGTGGCTAGCGGGGACGAGCAGTACTTC. Full variable domain (remainder filled in from reference TRBV5-4 and TRBJ2-7): ETGVTQSPTHLIKTRGQQVTLRCSSQSGHNTVSWYQQALGQGPQFIFQYYREEENGRGNFPPRFSGLQFPNYSSELNVNALELDDSALYLCASSPVASGDEQYFGPGTRLTVT.

The count of this clone is one. The V call is TRBV27, the J call TRBJ1-2; weak D call: TRBD1 (6 bases). Germline CDR1 MNHEY, CDR2 SMNVEV (reference sequence). With 4 bases removed from V and 2 bases from J, the gap between germline ends came to 8 bases. There are 13 residues in the CDR3. The CDR3 loop is CASSSQGNYGYTF. In nucleotides, the CDR3 is TGTGCCAGCAGTTCGCAGGGGAACTATGGCTACACCTTC.

The chain joins TRBV28 to TRBJ1-2, with 7 positions matching TRBD1. From germline, CDR1 is MDHEN and CDR2 SYDVKM. The CDR3 extends over 15 amino acids. Trimming took 6 bases from V and 4 from J; bases not matched to a gene: 11. CDR3 amino acids: CASSRNRGRGYGYTF. CDR3 DNA sequence: TGTGCCAGCAGCCGAAACAGGGGACGCGGCTATGGCTACACCTTC.

The chain joins TRBV7-9 to TRBJ1-2, with 9 bases identical to TRBD1. Germline V gene sequence: CDR1 SEHNR, CDR2 FQNEAQ (reference sequence). Germline trimming cut 3 bases from V and 6 bases from J; bases unmatched to any gene: 8. The CDR3 is made up of 15 amino acids. The CDR3 region has the DNA TGTGCCAGCAGCTTTAGTGCGGGACAGGGAGATGGCTACACCTTC. It translates to CASSFSAGQGDGYTF.

This chain joins TRBV6-1 and TRBJ1-5; D ambiguous. Per the germline V gene, CDR1 is MNHNS and CDR2 is SASEGT. Trimming removed 4 bases from V and 5 bases from J, with 15 bases in between. The CDR3 has 15 residues. The CDR3, as DNA: TGTGCCAGCAGTGGATACTGGAAAGAGGATCAGCCCCAGCATTTT. Translation: CASSGYWKEDQPQHF.

CDR3 in DNA: TGTGCCAGCAGCAAATCGACAGGGTCGGGTTCACCCCTCCACTTT. This sequence encodes CASSKSTGSGSPLHF. The V and J genes are TRBV7-9 and TRBJ1-6, with 7 bases aligning to TRBD1. The ends lost 5 bases at V and 9 bases at J; junction bases unmatched: 10. This CDR3 contains 15 residues. The germline V gene has CDR1 SEHNR and CDR2 FQNEAQ (reference sequence).

This clone was seen a few times. This rearrangement joins TRBV14 to TRBJ1-2; 7 positions match TRBD1. The V segment lost 0 bases and the J segment 8 bases; nucleotides outside the gene matches: 9. CDR1 and CDR2 from the germline V gene are SGHDN and FVKESK. The CDR3 totals 15 residues. This chain's CDR3 is CASSQDLGQVGGYTF. The CDR3 DNA follows: TGTGCCAGCAGCCAAGATCTCGGACAGGTGGGCGGCTACACCTTC.

The J gene is TRBJ2-2, the V gene TRBV7-9, with a tentative D call TRBD1 (6 bases). Germline V gene lookup returns CDR1 SEHNR and CDR2 FQNEAQ (reference sequence). Trimming left V 4 bases short and J 6 bases short, with 15 bases between. The CDR3 loop spans 15 amino acids. As DNA, the CDR3 is TGTGCCAGCAGCTCGGGACACCCAGGATCCGGGGAGCTGTTTTTT. Amino acids: CASSSGHPGSGELFF.

The chain has TRBV7-2 and TRBJ1-1; no clear D gene. V was pared by 2 bases and J by 1 base, with 11 bases between. Germline values: CDR1 SGHTA, CDR2 FQGNSA. The CDR3 runs to 15 residues. Here the CDR3 DNA reads TGTGCCAGCAGCTTATCGTTGGGCAGGAACACTGAAGCTTTCTTT. This translates into CASSLSLGRNTEAFF. The variable domain in full, with the rest retrieved from reference TRBV7-2 and TRBJ1-1, is GAGVSQSPSNKVTEKGKDVELRCDPISGHTALYWYRQSLGQGLEFLIYFQGNSAPDKSGLPSDRFSAERTGGSVSTLTIQRTQQEDSAVYLCASSLSLGRNTEAFFGQGTRLTVV.

This clone was counted a single time. This chain uses TRBV27 with TRBJ2-3; D unclear. The germline V and J ends were trimmed by 8 bases and 3 bases, with 12 bases remaining between them. Germline V gene data show CDR1 as MNHEY and CDR2 as SMNVEV (reference sequence). The length of the CDR3 is 13 residues. The CDR3 bases are TGTGCCAGCGTACGGTCCGGGACAGATACGCAGTATTTT. It codes for CASVRSGTDTQYF.